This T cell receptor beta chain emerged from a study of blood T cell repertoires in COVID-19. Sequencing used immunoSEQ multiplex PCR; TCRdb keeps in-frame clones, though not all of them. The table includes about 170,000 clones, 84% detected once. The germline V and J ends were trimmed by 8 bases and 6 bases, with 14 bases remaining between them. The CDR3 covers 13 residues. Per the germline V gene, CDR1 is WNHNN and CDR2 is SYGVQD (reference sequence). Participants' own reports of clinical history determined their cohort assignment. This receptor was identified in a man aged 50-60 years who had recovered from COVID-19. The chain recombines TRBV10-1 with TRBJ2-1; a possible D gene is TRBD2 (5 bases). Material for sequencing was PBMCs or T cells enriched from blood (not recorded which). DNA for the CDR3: TGCGCCAGCTCCAAGGACTTATTCAATGAGCAGTTCTTC. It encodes CASSKDLFNEQFF.